This T cell receptor (beta chain) was sequenced for a study of blood T cell repertoires in COVID-19. The germline V gene encodes CDR1 LGHDT and CDR2 YNNKEL (reference sequence). This CDR3 contains 14 residues. After removal of 1 base from V and 5 bases from J, the junction contained 0 bases not matched to a gene. Clones were sequenced by immunoSEQ multiplex PCR, and TCRdb holds only the in-frame ones, with some missing. The table has 300,000 to 400,000 clones, 87% seen once. Sequencing was performed on peripheral blood. The chain carries TRBV3-1 (or the pseudogene TRBV3-2) and TRBJ1-5, with 9 bases aligning to TRBD1. The source is a woman in her forties or fifties with COVID-19, enrolled during active disease. CDR3 in DNA: TGTGCCAGCAGCCAAGGGACAGGGGATCAGCCCCAGCATTTT. It codes for CASSQGTGDQPQHF.